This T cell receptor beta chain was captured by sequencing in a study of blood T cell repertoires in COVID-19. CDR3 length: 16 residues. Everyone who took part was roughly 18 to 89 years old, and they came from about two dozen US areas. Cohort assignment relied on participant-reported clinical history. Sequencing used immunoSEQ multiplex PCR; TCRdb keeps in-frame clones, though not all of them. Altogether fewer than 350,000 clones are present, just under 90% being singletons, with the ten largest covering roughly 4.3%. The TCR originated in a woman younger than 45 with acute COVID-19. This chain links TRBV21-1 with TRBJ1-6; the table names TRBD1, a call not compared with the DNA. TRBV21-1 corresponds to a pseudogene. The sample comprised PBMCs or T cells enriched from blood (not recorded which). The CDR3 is CASSSRRVAYNSPLHF. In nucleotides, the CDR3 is TGTGCCAGCAGCAGCCGCAGGGTTGCCTATAATTCACCCCTCCACTTT.